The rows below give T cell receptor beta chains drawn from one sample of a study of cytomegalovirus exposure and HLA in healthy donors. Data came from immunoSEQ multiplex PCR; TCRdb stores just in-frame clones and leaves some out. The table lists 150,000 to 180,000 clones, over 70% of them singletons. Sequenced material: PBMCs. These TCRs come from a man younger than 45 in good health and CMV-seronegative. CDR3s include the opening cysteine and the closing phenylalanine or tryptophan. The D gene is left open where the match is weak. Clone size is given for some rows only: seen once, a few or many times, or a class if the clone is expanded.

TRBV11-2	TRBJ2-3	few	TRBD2	CASSLVRGETDTQYF	TGTGCCAGCAGCTTAGTGCGGGGGGAGACAGATACGCAGTATTTT
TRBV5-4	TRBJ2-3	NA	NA	CASSSSRSSDTQYF	TGTGCCAGCAGCTCCTCCCGGTCGTCCGATACGCAGTATTTT
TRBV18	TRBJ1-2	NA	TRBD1	CASSPITGGLGYTF	TGTGCCAGCTCACCTATCACAGGGGGCTTGGGCTACACCTTC
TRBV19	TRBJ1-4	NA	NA	CASRGRLNEKLFF	TGTGCCAGTAGGGGGCGACTTAATGAAAAACTGTTTTTT
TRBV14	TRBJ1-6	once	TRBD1	CASSPRGRGSPLHF	TGTGCCAGCAGCCCAAGGGGGCGCGGTTCACCCCTCCACTTT
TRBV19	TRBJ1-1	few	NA	CASKTETEAFF	TGTGCCAGTAAGACAGAAACTGAAGCTTTCTTT
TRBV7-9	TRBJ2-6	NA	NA	CASSPGTSGANVLTF	TGTGCCAGCAGTCCAGGGACATCGGGGGCCAACGTCCTGACTTTC
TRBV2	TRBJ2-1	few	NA	CASSARTDSYNEQFF	TGTGCCAGCAGTGCCCGGACAGATTCCTACAATGAGCAGTTCTTC
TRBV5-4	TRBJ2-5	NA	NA	CASRDRGQKQYF	TGTGCCAGCAGGGACAGAGGGCAGAAGCAGTACTTC
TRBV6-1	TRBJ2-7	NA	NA	CASSRGLYSYEQYF	TGTGCCAGCAGCCGGGGTCTTTACTCCTACGAGCAGTACTTC
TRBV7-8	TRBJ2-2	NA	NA	CASSPRTYRRGNTGELFF	TGTGCCAGCAGCCCCCGGACCTACCGACGGGGTAACACCGGGGAGCTGTTTTTT
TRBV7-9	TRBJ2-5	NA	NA	CASSLKPGDSYF	TGTGCCAGCAGCTTAAAACCAGGGGATTCGTACTTC
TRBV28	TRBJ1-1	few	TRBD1	CASSSPSDRGNTEAFF	TGTGCCAGCAGTTCCCCTTCGGACAGGGGGAACACTGAAGCTTTCTTT
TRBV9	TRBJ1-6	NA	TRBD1	CASSPRDRPNSPLHF	TGTGCCAGCAGCCCGAGGGACAGACCTAATTCACCCCTCCACTTT
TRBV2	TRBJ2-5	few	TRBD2	CASWGGGAGETQYF	TGTGCCAGCTGGGGCGGGGGGGCCGGAGAGACCCAGTACTTC
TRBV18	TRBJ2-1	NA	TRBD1	CASSLKTGASNEQFF	TGTGCCAGCTCATTAAAGACAGGGGCGTCCAATGAGCAGTTCTTC
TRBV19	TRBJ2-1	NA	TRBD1	CASSREGAQGYEQFF	TGTGCCAGTAGCAGAGAGGGGGCGCAGGGTTATGAGCAGTTCTTC
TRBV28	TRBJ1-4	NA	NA	CASSPLFFGEWPEKLFF	TGTGCCAGCAGTCCCCTGTTTTTCGGGGAATGGCCTGAAAAACTGTTTTTT
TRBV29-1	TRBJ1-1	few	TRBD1	CSVEKGALEAFF	TGCAGCGTTGAGAAGGGGGCCCTTGAAGCTTTCTTT
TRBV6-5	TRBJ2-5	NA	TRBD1	CASRGQGQETQYF	TGTGCCAGCAGGGGACAGGGGCAAGAGACCCAGTACTTC
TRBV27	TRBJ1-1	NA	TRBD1	CASSVGTGGEAFF	TGTGCCAGCAGTGTCGGGACAGGGGGGGAAGCTTTCTTT
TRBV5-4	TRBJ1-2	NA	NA	CASSLTGTDGYTF	TGTGCCAGCAGCCTTACGGGAACTGACGGCTACACCTTC
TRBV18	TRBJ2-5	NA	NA	CASFSQGSETQYF	TGTGCCAGCTTCTCACAGGGATCCGAGACCCAGTACTTC
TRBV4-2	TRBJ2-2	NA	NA	CASSRSQGGNTGELFF	TGTGCCAGCAGCCGCTCGCAGGGGGGTAACACCGGGGAGCTGTTTTTT
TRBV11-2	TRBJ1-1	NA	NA	CASSPTATGEAFF	TGTGCCAGCAGCCCCACGGCGACAGGTGAAGCTTTCTTT
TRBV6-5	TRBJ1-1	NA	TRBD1	CASSPGQGAYAEAFF	TGTGCCAGCAGCCCCGGACAGGGGGCTTACGCTGAAGCTTTCTTT
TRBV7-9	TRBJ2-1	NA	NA	CASSQRRGEQFF	TGTGCCAGCAGCCAAAGGCGGGGTGAGCAGTTCTTC
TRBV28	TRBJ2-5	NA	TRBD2	CASSLWSSGGETQYF	TGTGCCAGCAGTTTATGGTCTAGCGGGGGAGAGACCCAGTACTTC
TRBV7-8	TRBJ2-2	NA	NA	CASSLGGVNTGELFF	TGTGCCAGCAGCTTAGGGGGGGTAAACACCGGGGAGCTGTTTTTT